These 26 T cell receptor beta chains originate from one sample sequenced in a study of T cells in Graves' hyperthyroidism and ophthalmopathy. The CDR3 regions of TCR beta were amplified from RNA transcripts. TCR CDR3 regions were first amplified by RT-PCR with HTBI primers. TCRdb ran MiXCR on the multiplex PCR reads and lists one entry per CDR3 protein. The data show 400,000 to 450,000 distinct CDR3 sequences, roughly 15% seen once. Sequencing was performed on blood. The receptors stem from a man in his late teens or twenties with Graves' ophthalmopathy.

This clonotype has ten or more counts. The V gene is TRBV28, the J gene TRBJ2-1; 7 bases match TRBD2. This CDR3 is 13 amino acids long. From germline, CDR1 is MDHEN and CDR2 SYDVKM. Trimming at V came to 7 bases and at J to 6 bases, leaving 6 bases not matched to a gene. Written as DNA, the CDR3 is TGTGCCAGCACTAGACTAGCTTCCAATGAGCAGTTCTTC. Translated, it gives CASTRLASNEQFF. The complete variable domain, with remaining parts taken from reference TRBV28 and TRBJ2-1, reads DVKVTQSSRYLVKRTGEKVFLECVQDMDHENMFWYRQDPGLGLRLIYFSYDVKMKEKGDIPEGYSVSREKKERFSLILESASTNQTSMYLCASTRLASNEQFFGPGTRLTVL.

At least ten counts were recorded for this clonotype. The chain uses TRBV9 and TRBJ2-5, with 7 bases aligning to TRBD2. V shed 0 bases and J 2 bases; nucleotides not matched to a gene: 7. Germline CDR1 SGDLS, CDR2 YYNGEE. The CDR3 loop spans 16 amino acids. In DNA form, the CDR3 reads TGTGCCAGCAGCGTAGCTTTTGGCGGGGGTCAAGAGACCCAGTACTTC. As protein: CASSVAFGGGQETQYF.

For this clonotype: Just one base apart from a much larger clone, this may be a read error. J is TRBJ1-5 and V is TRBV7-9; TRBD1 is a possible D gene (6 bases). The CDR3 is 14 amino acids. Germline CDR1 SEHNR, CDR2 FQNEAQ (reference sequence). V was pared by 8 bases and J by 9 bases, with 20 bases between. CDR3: CASSPGRGGSPQHF. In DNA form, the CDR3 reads TGTGCCAGCTCACCCGGGAGAGGGGGGTCGCCCCAGCATTTT.

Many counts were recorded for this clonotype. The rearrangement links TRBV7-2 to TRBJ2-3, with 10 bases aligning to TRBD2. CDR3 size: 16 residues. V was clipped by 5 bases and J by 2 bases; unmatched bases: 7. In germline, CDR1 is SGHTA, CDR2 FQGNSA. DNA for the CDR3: TGTGCCAGCAGCCGGAGCGGGGGGGACTTCACAGATACGCAGTATTTT. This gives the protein CASSRSGGDFTDTQYF. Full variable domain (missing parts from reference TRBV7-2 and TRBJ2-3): GAGVSQSPSNKVTEKGKDVELRCDPISGHTALYWYRQSLGQGLEFLIYFQGNSAPDKSGLPSDRFSAERTGGSVSTLTIQRTQQEDSAVYLCASSRSGGDFTDTQYFGPGTRLTVL.

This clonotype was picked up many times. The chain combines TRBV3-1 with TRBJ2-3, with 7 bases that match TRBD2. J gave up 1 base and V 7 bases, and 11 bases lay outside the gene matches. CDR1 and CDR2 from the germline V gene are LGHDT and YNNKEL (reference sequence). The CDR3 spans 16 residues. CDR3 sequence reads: CASTLGGRVGTDTQYF. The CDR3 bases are TGTGCCAGCACCCTGGGTGGGAGGGTAGGCACAGATACGCAGTATTTT.

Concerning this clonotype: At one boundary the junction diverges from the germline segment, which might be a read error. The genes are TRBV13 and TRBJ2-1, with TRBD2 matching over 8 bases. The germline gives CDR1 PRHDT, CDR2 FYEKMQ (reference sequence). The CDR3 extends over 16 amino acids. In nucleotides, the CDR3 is TGTGCCAGCAGCTTAGAGGCGGGAGGATCCTGCAATGAGCAGTTCTTC. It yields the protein CASSLEAGGSCNEQFF.

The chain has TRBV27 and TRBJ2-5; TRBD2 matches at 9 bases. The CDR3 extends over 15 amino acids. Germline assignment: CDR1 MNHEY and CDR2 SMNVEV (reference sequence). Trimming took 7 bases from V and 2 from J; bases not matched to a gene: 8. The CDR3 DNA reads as TGTGCCAGCAATACCGCGGGAGGGTCACAAGAGACCCAGTACTTC. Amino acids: CASNTAGGSQETQYF.

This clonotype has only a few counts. The CDR3 DNA reads TGTGCCACGGGACTCTACGAGCAGTACTTC. Protein: CATGLYEQYF. The rearrangement joins TRBV6-1 to TRBJ2-7; a weak D match, TRBD2 (6 bases). V was cut by 10 bases and J by 3 bases, with 7 bases left in between. CDR3 length: 10 amino acids. The V gene's germline CDR1 is MNHNS and CDR2 SASEGT.

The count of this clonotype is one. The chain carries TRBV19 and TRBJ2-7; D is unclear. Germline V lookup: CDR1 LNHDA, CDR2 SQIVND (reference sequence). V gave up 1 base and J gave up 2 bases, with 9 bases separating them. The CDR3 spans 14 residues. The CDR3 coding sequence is TGTGCCAGTAGTATAGCTGAAGGGCCCTACGAGCAGTACTTC. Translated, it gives CASSIAEGPYEQYF.

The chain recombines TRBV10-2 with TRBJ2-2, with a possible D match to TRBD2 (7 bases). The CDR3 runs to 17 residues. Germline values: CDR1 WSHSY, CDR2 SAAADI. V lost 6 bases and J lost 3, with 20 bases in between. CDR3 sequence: CASRDPRGAGDTGELFF. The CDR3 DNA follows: TGCGCCAGCAGAGATCCTAGGGGGGCGGGAGACACCGGGGAGCTGTTTTTT.

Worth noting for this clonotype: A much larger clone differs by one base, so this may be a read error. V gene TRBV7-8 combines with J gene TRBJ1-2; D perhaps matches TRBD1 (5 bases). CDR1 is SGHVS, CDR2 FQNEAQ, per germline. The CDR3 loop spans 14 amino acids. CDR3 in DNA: TGTGCCAGCAGCCCGGGACTGATTAACTATGGCTACGCCTTC. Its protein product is CASSPGLINYGYAF.

CDR3 in amino acids: CASSYLDPYSQPQHF. DNA for the CDR3: TGTGCCAGCAGTTACCTGGACCCTTACAGTCAGCCCCAGCATTTT. This chain links TRBV6-5 with TRBJ1-5; no firm D call. CDR3 length: 15 residues. Germline CDR1 and CDR2: MNHEY and SVGAGI. V was cut by 2 bases and J by 6 bases, with 14 bases left in between.

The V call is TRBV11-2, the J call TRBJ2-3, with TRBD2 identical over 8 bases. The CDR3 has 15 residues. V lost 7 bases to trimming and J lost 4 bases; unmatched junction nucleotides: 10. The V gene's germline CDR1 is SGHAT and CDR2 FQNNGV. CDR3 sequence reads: CASTGLAGLSDTQYF. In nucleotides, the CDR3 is TGTGCCAGCACGGGGCTAGCGGGTCTCTCAGATACGCAGTATTTT.

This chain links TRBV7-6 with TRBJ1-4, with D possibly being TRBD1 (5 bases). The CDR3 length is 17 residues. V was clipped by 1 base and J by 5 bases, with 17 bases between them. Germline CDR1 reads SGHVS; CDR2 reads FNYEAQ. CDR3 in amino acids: CASSLVPSPRQNEKLFF. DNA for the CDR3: TGTGCCAGCAGCTTAGTTCCCTCTCCGAGACAGAATGAAAAACTGTTTTTT.

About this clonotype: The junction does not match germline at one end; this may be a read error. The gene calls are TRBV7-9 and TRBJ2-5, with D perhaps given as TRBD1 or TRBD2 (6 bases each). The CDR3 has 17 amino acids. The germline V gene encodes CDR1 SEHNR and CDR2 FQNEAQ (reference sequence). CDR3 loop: CASSLDTGGVAQETQYF. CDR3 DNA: TGCGCCAGCAGCTTGGATACCGGGGGCGTGGCCCAAGAGACCCAGTACTTC.

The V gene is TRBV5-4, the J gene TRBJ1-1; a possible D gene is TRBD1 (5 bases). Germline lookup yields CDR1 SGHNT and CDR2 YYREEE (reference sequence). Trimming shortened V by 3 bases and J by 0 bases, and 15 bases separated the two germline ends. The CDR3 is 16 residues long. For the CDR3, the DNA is TGTGCCAGCAGCTCGGGGGGGTCGTACATGAACACTGAAGCTTTCTTT. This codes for CASSSGGSYMNTEAFF.

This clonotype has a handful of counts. CDR3 residues: CASSSSRGIEETQYF. The CDR3, as DNA: TGTGCCAGCAGTAGCTCCCGGGGGATAGAAGAGACCCAGTACTTC. The chain links TRBV6-1 to TRBJ2-5; a weak D match, TRBD2 (6 bases). Trimming left V 5 bases short and J 3 bases short, with 16 bases between. The CDR3 extends over 15 amino acids. In germline, CDR1 is MNHNS, CDR2 SASEGT.

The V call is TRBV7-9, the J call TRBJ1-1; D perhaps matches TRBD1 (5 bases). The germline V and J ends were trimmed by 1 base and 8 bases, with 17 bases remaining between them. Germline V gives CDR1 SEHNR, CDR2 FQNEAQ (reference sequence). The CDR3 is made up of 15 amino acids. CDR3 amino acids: CASSLGEGQGGEAFF. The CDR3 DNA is TGTGCCAGCAGCTTAGGGGAGGGCCAGGGAGGGGAAGCTTTCTTT.

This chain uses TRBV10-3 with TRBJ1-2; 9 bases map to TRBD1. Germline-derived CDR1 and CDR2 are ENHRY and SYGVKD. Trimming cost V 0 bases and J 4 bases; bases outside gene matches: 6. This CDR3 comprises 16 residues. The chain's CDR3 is CAISESGTGLSYGYTF. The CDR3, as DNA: TGTGCCATCAGTGAGTCGGGGACAGGGTTGAGCTATGGCTACACCTTC.

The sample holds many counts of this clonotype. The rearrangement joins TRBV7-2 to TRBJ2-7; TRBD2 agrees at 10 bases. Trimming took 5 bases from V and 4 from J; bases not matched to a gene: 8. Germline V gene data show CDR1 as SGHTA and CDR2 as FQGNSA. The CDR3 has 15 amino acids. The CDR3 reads CASSKTSGGAYEQYF. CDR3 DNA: TGTGCCAGCAGCAAAACAAGCGGGGGGGCATACGAGCAGTACTTC.

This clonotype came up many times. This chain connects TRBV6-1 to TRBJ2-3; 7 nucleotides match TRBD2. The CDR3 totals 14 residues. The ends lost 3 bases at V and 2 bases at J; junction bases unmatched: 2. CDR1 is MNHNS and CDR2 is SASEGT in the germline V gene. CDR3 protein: CASSDRLATDTQYF. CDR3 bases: TGTGCCAGCAGTGACCGACTAGCCACAGATACGCAGTATTTT.

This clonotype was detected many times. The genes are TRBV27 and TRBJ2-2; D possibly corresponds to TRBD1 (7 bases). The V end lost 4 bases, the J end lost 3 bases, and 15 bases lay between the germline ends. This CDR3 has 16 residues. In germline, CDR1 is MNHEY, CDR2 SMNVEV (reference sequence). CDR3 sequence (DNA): TGTGCCAGCAGTTGGGAGGACAGGATCGACACCGGGGAGCTGTTTTTT. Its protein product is CASSWEDRIDTGELFF.

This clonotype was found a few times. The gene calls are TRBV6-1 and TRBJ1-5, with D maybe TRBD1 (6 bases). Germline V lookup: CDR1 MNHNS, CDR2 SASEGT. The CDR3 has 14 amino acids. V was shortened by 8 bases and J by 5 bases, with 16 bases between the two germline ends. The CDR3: CASVEEGVHQPQHF. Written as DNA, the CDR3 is TGTGCCAGCGTTGAAGAGGGGGTGCATCAGCCCCAGCATTTT.

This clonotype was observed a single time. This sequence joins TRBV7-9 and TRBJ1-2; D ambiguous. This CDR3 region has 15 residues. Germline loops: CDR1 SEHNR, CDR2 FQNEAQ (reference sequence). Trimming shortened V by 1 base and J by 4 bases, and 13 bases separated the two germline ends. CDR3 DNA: TGTGCCAGCAGCTTAGGGCCCGGTCGGCTCTATGGCTACACCTTC. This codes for CASSLGPGRLYGYTF.

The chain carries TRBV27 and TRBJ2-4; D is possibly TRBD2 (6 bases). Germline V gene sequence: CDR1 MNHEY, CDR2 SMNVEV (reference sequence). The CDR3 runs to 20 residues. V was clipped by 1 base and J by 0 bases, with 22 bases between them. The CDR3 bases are TGTGCCAGCAGTTTATACCCCGGGGGACGGACAACCCTAGCCAAAAACATTCAGTACTTC. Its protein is CASSLYPGGRTTLAKNIQYF.

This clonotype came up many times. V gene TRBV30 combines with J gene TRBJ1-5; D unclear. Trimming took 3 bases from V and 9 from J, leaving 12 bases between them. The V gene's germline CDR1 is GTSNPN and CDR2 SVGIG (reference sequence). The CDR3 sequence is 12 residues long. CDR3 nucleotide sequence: TGTGCCTGGAGCACGGGCATCGGGCCCCAGCATTTT. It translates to CAWSTGIGPQHF.